One and the same sample provided the 2 T cell receptor beta chains below, sequenced in a study of shared clonotypes between healthy human individuals. Only CD45RO-negative cells positively selected for CCR7 counted as naive CD8 cells, so terminally differentiated effector memory CD45RA+ cells were excluded. Data came from immunoSEQ multiplex PCR; TCRdb stores just in-frame clones and leaves some out. Of some 2.1 million clones in the sample, around 93% were seen once. Sequences were obtained from naive CD8+ T cells from PBMCs. These TCRs come from a man between 18 and 35 years old in good health. Some clones in this sample may be carry-over from other donors' samples.

The chain employs TRBV7-8 and TRBJ1-5; the D is unclear. The germline V gene has CDR1 SGHVS and CDR2 FQNEAQ. The CDR3 totals 17 residues. Trimming took off 2 bases at V and 6 bases at J, with 20 bases between the two ends. As DNA, the CDR3 is TGTGCCAGCAGCTTATTTGGAGGCCACGCACTGGGTCAGCCCCAGCATTTT. Amino acid sequence: CASSLFGGHALGQPQHF.

The J gene is TRBJ2-2, the V gene TRBV19; TRBD2 matches at 8 bases. Germline CDR1 LNHDA, CDR2 SQIVND (reference sequence). With 6 bases clipped from V and 1 base from J, the junction kept 13 bases outside the gene matches. The CDR3 length is 18 residues. For the CDR3, the DNA is TGTGCCAGTAGGAGGGGGACCCCGGGACTAGGGAACACCGGGGAGCTGTTTTTT. Translation gives CASRRGTPGLGNTGELFF.